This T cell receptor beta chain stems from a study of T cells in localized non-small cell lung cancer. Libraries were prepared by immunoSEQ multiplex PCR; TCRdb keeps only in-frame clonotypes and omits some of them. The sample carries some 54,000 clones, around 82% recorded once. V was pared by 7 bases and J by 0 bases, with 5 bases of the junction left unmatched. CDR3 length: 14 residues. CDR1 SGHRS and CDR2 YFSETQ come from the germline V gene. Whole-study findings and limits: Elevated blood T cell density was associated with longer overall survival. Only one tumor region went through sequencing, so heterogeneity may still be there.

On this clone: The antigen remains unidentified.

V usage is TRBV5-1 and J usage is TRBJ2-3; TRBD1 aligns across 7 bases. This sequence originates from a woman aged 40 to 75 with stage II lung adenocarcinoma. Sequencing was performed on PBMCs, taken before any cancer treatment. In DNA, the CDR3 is TGCGCCAGCGCAAACAGGGGAAGCACAGATACGCAGTATTTT. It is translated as CASANRGSTDTQYF.